This record looks at one TCR beta chain sequence and its context. The junction differs from germline at one of its ends, possibly a read error. The CDR3 loop spans 11 amino acids. Germline assignment: CDR1 SEHNR and CDR2 FQNEAQ (reference sequence). Using RNA transcripts, the TCR beta CDR3 regions were amplified. Amplification began with first-round RT-PCR using HTBI primers, then second-round multiplex PCR was performed. TCRdb reanalysed the multiplex PCR reads using MiXCR and keeps one entry per CDR3 protein. The sample lists approximately 640,000 distinct CDR3 sequences; more than 40% were seen once. This sample is drawn from a study of Graves' ophthalmopathy and Graves' hyperthyroidism. It was from 10 ml of fresh peripheral blood that the PBMCs came.

The TCR sequence derives from an adult man with Graves' ophthalmopathy. V is TRBV7-9 and J is TRBJ2-5; 8 bases fit TRBD1. The sample was peripheral blood. The CDR3, as DNA: TGTGCCAGCAGCTTAAGGGGCAGGGGGCGGTTC. It encodes CASSLRGRGRF.